The sample holds one count of the clone carrying this T cell receptor beta chain. The data are from a study of cytomegalovirus exposure and HLA in healthy donors. CDR1 SGHTS and CDR2 YDEGEE come from the germline V gene. Trimming removed 5 bases from V and 0 bases from J; junction bases left unmatched: 9. The CDR3 extends over 16 amino acids. The PCR had 60 Vbeta and 13 Jbeta primers. Clones were read by immunoSEQ multiplex PCR, and TCRdb kept only the in-frame ones, dropping some. Here the sample spans about 100,000 clones, under 85% being singletons. This TCR derives from a woman between 40 and 50 years old in good health and CMV-seronegative. The material sequenced was PBMCs. This sequence joins TRBV5-8 and TRBJ1-1; 8 bases match TRBD1. The CDR3 coding sequence is TGTGCCAGCAGTTATCATGACAGGGGCATGAACACTGAAGCTTTCTTT. It is translated as CASSYHDRGMNTEAFF.